One and the same sample provided the 12 T cell receptor beta chains below, sequenced in a study of shared T cell receptors in the human thymus. Clones were read by immunoSEQ multiplex PCR, and TCRdb kept only the in-frame ones, dropping some. This sample yields roughly 710,000 clones, of which approximately 85% are seen a single time; more than 0.008% belongs to the top ten. These data were also reused for a study on human thymus T cells.

Sequenced sample: thymocytes. The receptors originated from a girl under two years old with a congenital heart defect.

The rearrangement uses TRBV10-3 and TRBJ1-4; D uncertain. CDR3 length equals 16 residues. Per germline, CDR1 ENHRY and CDR2 SYGVKD. V shed 1 base and J shed 0 bases, with 9 bases lying between them. The CDR3 is CAISEFPGSTNEKLFF. As DNA, the CDR3 is TGTGCCATCAGTGAGTTCCCAGGTTCAACTAATGAAAAACTGTTTTTT.

This chain's CDR3 is CASSWAGPNYGYTF. In DNA form, the CDR3 reads TGCGCCAGCAGCTGGGCAGGGCCTAACTATGGCTACACCTTC. The rearrangement links TRBV5-1 to TRBJ1-2, with a tentative D call TRBD1 (5 bases). Germline V gives CDR1 SGHRS, CDR2 YFSETQ. With 3 bases removed from V and 0 bases from J, the gap between germline ends came to 9 bases. This CDR3 has 14 amino acids.

The rearrangement joins TRBV9 to TRBJ1-2; D is uncertain. The V end was cut by 0 bases, the J end by 6 bases, with 9 bases between. CDR3 length: 13 residues. Germline V gene lookup returns CDR1 SGDLS and CDR2 YYNGEE. DNA for the CDR3: TGTGCCAGCAGCGTAGAACCGAGGAATGGCTACACCTTC. Amino acids: CASSVEPRNGYTF.

J is TRBJ1-1 and V is TRBV11-2; TRBD1 matches 7 bases. With 3 bases clipped from V and 0 bases from J, the junction kept 10 bases outside the gene matches. This CDR3 contains 17 residues. Germline V gene lookup returns CDR1 SGHAT and CDR2 FQNNGV. The DNA for the CDR3 is TGTGCCAGCAGCTTCGACCTGAGGACAGGATTGAACACTGAAGCTTTCTTT. Translated: CASSFDLRTGLNTEAFF.

For the CDR3, the DNA is TGTGCCAGCAGCTTGAAAGGGGCCGGATACCCTAATTCACCCCTCCACTTT. Translated, it gives CASSLKGAGYPNSPLHF. The chain carries TRBV5-4 and TRBJ1-6; maybe TRBD1 (5 bases). V lost 1 base, J lost 6 bases, and 17 bases lay in between. This CDR3 is 17 amino acids long. Germline CDR1 and CDR2: SGHNT and YYREEE (reference sequence).

The V and J genes are TRBV5-4 and TRBJ1-1, with TRBD1 identical over 8 bases. The trim removed 4 bases at V and 2 bases at J, leaving 7 bases unmatched. Germline CDR1 SGHNT, CDR2 YYREEE (reference sequence). The CDR3 has 15 residues. CDR3 nucleotides: TGTGCCAGCAGCCCAAGACAGGGGTACAACACTGAAGCTTTCTTT. Translation: CASSPRQGYNTEAFF.

In this sample, this clone turned up a few times. J is TRBJ1-6 and V is TRBV27, with TRBD1 identical over 9 bases. V lost 4 bases and J lost 0; bases outside the gene matches: 10. Germline CDR1 is MNHEY and CDR2 is SMNVEV (reference sequence). The CDR3 has 19 residues. CDR3 nucleotide sequence: TGTGCCAGCAGTTCGGTGCCTGGGACAGGGAGCTCCTATAATTCACCCCTCCACTTT. As protein: CASSSVPGTGSSYNSPLHF.

The chain links TRBV7-2 to TRBJ1-3, with 9 bases lining up with TRBD1. V lost 1 base, J lost 8 bases, and 3 bases stayed unmatched. The germline V gene has CDR1 SGHTA and CDR2 FQGNSA. This CDR3 is 14 amino acids long. In DNA form, the CDR3 reads TGTGCCAGCAGCTTAGGACAGGGGGAGTACACCATATATTTT. Its protein is CASSLGQGEYTIYF.

The rearrangement links TRBV28 to TRBJ1-5, with D perhaps matching TRBD1 (6 bases). Germline CDR1 MDHEN, CDR2 SYDVKM. This CDR3 comprises 12 residues. V was trimmed by 7 bases and J by 6 bases, leaving 10 bases between them. CDR3 sequence (DNA): TGTGCCAGCAACGTAGGGGGTCAGCCCCAGCATTTT. Its translation: CASNVGGQPQHF.

The rearrangement joins TRBV27 to TRBJ2-5, with D possibly matching TRBD1 (6 bases). The tail of the sequence fits TRBJ2-7 better, so the J call may be wrong. Per the germline V gene, CDR1 is MNHEY and CDR2 is SMNVEV (reference sequence). The length of the CDR3 is 13 residues. CDR3: CASSPQGNDEQYF. The CDR3 DNA is TGTGCCAGCAGTCCACAGGGTAACGACGAGCAGTACTTC.

The chain links TRBV29-1 to TRBJ1-4; a weak D match, TRBD1 (5 bases). CDR3 length equals 16 residues. Per the germline V gene, CDR1 is SQVTM and CDR2 is ANQGSEA. Trimming took 3 bases from V and 0 from J, leaving 14 bases between them. The DNA of the CDR3 is TGCAGCGTTGAGGAGGGACCGACAGCAACTAATGAAAAACTGTTTTTT. Amino acids: CSVEEGPTATNEKLFF.

This chain uses TRBV4-1 with TRBJ2-1; perhaps TRBD2 as D (7 bases). The germline CDR1 and CDR2 sequences are MGHRA and YSYEKL. The V and J ends lost 4 bases and 3 bases respectively, with 22 bases between them. This CDR3 spans 18 amino acids. DNA of the CDR3: TGCGCCAGCAGCCCCCGCAGGGGAGGGTATGAGGGCTACAATGAGCAGTTCTTC. It encodes CASSPRRGGYEGYNEQFF.